This entry lists 13 T cell receptor beta chains sequenced from one sample in a study of vaccination effects on CD4 cells after COVID-19. Their antigens remain unidentified. The protocol was immunoSEQ multiplex PCR, while the TCRdb copy is restricted to in-frame clones and leaves out a portion. The top ten hold around 25% of the sample, which has about 34,000 clones, around 73% seen once. Antigen-specific CD4+ T cells were expanded (with viral peptide pools) by the ViraFEST assay ahead of sequencing. Once cultured for under 11 days, the cells underwent separation to obtain CD4+ T cells. All vaccine recipients tested negative for nucleocapsid antibodies and had never contracted SARS-CoV-2 infection. The sample was CD4+ T cells from PBMCs cultured with HCoV-OC43 spike peptides, taken before COVID-19 vaccination. Subset specified: HCoV-OC43 spike overlapping peptide pool stimulation. Source of these receptors: a human donor who received a COVID-19 vaccine.

The V and J genes are TRBV19 and TRBJ1-5; TRBD1 matches at 9 bases. The CDR3 is 16 amino acids. The germline gives CDR1 LNHDA, CDR2 SQIVND (reference sequence). V gave up 5 bases and J gave up 7 bases; unmatched junction bases: 12. The chain's CDR3 is CASSLSSGTGTQPQHF. CDR3 nucleotides: TGTGCCAGTAGTTTAAGCTCCGGGACAGGGACCCAGCCCCAGCATTTT. The whole variable domain, remainder taken from reference TRBV19 and TRBJ1-5, is DGGITQSPKYLFRKEGQNVTLSCEQNLNHDAMYWYRQDPGQGLRLIYYSQIVNDFQKGDIAEGYSVSREKKESFPLTVTSAQKNPTAFYLCASSLSSGTGTQPQHFGDGTRLSIL.

The chain employs TRBV10-1 and TRBJ1-5; 8 nucleotides match TRBD1. CDR3 length: 17 amino acids. Germline trimming cut 3 bases from V and 2 bases from J; bases unmatched to any gene: 9. Germline assignment: CDR1 WNHNN and CDR2 SYGVQD (reference sequence). The CDR3 DNA sequence: TGCGCCAGCAGTGACGCAGGGGGCTTATTTGGCAATCAGCCCCAGCATTTT. Translated: CASSDAGGLFGNQPQHF.

The rearrangement joins TRBV5-1 to TRBJ2-1; 10 nucleotides line up with TRBD2. V shed 3 bases, J shed 2 bases, and the junction held 17 bases outside the gene matches. Germline V CDR1 and CDR2: SGHRS, YFSETQ. This CDR3 is built from 20 residues. The CDR3 DNA reads as TGCGCCAGCAGCTCGGTTGGCTCAACCCTAGCGGGAGCGCCCTACAATGAGCAGTTCTTC. Translated: CASSSVGSTLAGAPYNEQFF.

V usage is TRBV5-6 and J usage is TRBJ2-6; D gene unclear. Germline CDR1 and CDR2: SGHDT and YYEEEE. The V and J ends lost 2 bases and 4 bases respectively, with 4 bases between them. The length of the CDR3 is 13 residues. In nucleotides, the CDR3 is TGTGCCAGCAGCTTTGTCGGGGCCAACGTCCTGACTTTC. It codes for CASSFVGANVLTF.

This chain connects TRBV27 to TRBJ2-7; 9 bases map to TRBD1. Trimming removed 5 bases from V and 4 bases from J; junction bases left unmatched: 12. CDR1 and CDR2 (germline): MNHEY, SMNVEV (reference sequence). The CDR3 sequence is 16 residues long. For the CDR3, the DNA is TGTGCCAGCAGTCCGGGACAGGGTCTGGTACCATACGAGCAGTACTTC. Its translation is CASSPGQGLVPYEQYF.

This chain joins TRBV4-1 and TRBJ1-1; D may be TRBD1 (5 bases). Germline V gives CDR1 MGHRA, CDR2 YSYEKL. The CDR3 has 15 residues. V lost 0 bases and J lost 5, with 13 bases in between. CDR3 bases: TGCGCCAGCAGCCAAGAGAGGCGGGGGAGAACTGAAGCTTTCTTT. Translated: CASSQERRGRTEAFF.

This clone was seen at least ten times. This chain uses TRBV4-1 with TRBJ1-2; 12 nucleotides agree with TRBD1. Germline V gives CDR1 MGHRA, CDR2 YSYEKL. V lost 2 bases to trimming and J lost 7 bases; unmatched junction nucleotides: 8. This CDR3 has 16 amino acids. The CDR3 protein is CASSQRTGQGASGYTF. As DNA, the CDR3 is TGCGCCAGCAGCCAACGTACGGGACAGGGGGCAAGTGGCTACACCTTC.

The J gene is TRBJ2-7, the V gene TRBV5-1; 9 positions match TRBD1. This CDR3 has 14 amino acids. Germline assignment: CDR1 SGHRS and CDR2 YFSETQ. With 4 bases clipped from V and 2 bases from J, the junction kept 4 bases outside the gene matches. As DNA, the CDR3 is TGCGCCAGCAGCGCCGGGACAGGGCCCTACGAGCAGTACTTC. It translates to CASSAGTGPYEQYF.

The chain carries TRBV7-2 and TRBJ1-5, with D unresolved. CDR1 and CDR2 (germline): SGHTA, FQGNSA. This CDR3 region has 13 residues. V was pared by 1 base and J by 9 bases, with 10 bases between. The CDR3 sequence is CASSLVEVRPQHF. Here the CDR3 DNA reads TGTGCCAGCAGCTTAGTTGAGGTCCGGCCCCAGCATTTT.

This chain links TRBV5-4 with TRBJ2-7; TRBD2 aligns across 9 bases. Germline V lookup: CDR1 SGHNT, CDR2 YYREEE (reference sequence). The V gene end was trimmed by 4 bases and the J gene end by 2 bases; junction bases not matched to a gene: 7. CDR3 size: 15 residues. CDR3 bases: TGTGCCAGCAGCCCGGGTTCTAGCGGGACCTACGAGCAGTACTTC. Its translation: CASSPGSSGTYEQYF. Using reference TRBV5-4 and TRBJ2-7 for the parts outside the CDR3, the full variable domain is ETGVTQSPTHLIKTRGQQVTLRCSSQSGHNTVSWYQQALGQGPQFIFQYYREEENGRGNFPPRFSGLQFPNYSSELNVNALELDDSALYLCASSPGSSGTYEQYFGPGTRLTVT.

The CDR3, as DNA: TGCAGCGTTGAAGATTCGGGACGTTACACTGAAGCTTTCTTT. Its translation is CSVEDSGRYTEAFF. V and J are TRBV29-1 and TRBJ1-1, with D perhaps matching TRBD1 (5 bases). The CDR3 contains 14 residues. The V end lost 0 bases, the J end lost 3 bases, and 11 bases lay between the germline ends. Germline CDR1 reads SQVTM; CDR2 reads ANQGSEA.

This chain links TRBV5-1 with TRBJ2-7; possibly TRBD1 for D (6 bases). V gave up 4 bases and J gave up 7 bases, with 21 bases separating them. The CDR3 is 15 residues long. Germline V gives CDR1 SGHRS, CDR2 YFSETQ. The CDR3 nucleotides are TGCGCCAGCAGCATCGGACAGACACCAGGTCGGGAGCAGTACTTC. This gives the protein CASSIGQTPGREQYF.

This clone has only one observation. V gene TRBV19 combines with J gene TRBJ1-4; TRBD1 might be the D (5 bases). The V and J ends lost 6 bases and 4 bases respectively, with 15 bases between them. The CDR3 is made up of 15 amino acids. Germline CDR1 reads LNHDA; CDR2 reads SQIVND (reference sequence). Here the CDR3 DNA reads TGTGCCAGTAGGACCCTCACAGGCTTTAATGAAAAACTGTTTTTT. Translating it yields CASRTLTGFNEKLFF.